The 28 T cell receptor beta chains below were found in one sample sequenced in a study of T cells in Graves' hyperthyroidism and ophthalmopathy. Authors of the study amplified TCR beta CDR3 regions from RNA transcripts. A set of HTBI primers served as the primers for a first-round RT-PCR of the TCR CDR3. A single record per CDR3 protein comes from TCRdb applying MiXCR to the multiplex PCR reads. The sample has over 500,000 distinct CDR3 sequences; 17% are singletons. Material: blood. The origin of the receptors is a young woman with Graves' ophthalmopathy.

This clonotype has just a few counts. V is TRBV5-1 and J is TRBJ2-3, with 9 positions matching TRBD2. V was clipped by 3 bases and J by 0 bases; unmatched bases: 2. The germline gives CDR1 SGHRS, CDR2 YFSETQ. The CDR3 contains 15 residues. CDR3 region: CASSSGLASTDTQYF. The CDR3 bases are TGCGCCAGCAGCTCCGGACTAGCGAGCACAGATACGCAGTATTTT.

This clonotype has a count of ten or more. CDR3 region: CASTSTGGGGETQYF. In nucleotides, the CDR3 is TGTGCCAGCACCTCGACAGGGGGCGGAGGGGAGACCCAGTACTTC. The chain is built from TRBV28 and TRBJ2-5, with 10 bases that match TRBD1. CDR1 is MDHEN, CDR2 SYDVKM, per germline. The CDR3 runs 15 residues. Unmatched junction bases numbered 10, after V lost 7 bases and J lost 5 bases.

This clonotype was observed a handful of times. The rearrangement joins TRBV5-1 to TRBJ2-6, with 10 bases identical to TRBD1. Germline CDR1 reads SGHRS; CDR2 reads YFSETQ. The CDR3 loop spans 18 amino acids. J gave up 0 bases and V 1 base, and 4 bases lay outside the gene matches. The CDR3 bases are TGCGCCAGCAGCTTGTCGGGACAGGGGAGCTCTGGGGCCAACGTCCTGACTTTC. It codes for CASSLSGQGSSGANVLTF. Supplemented by reference TRBV5-1 and TRBJ2-6, the full variable domain reads KAGVTQTPRYLIKTRGQQVTLSCSPISGHRSVSWYQQTPGQGLQFLFEYFSETQRNKGNFPGRFSGRQFSNSRSEMNVSTLELGDSALYLCASSLSGQGSSGANVLTFGAGSRLTVL.

The chain links TRBV5-1 to TRBJ2-1; D uncertain. In germline, CDR1 is SGHRS, CDR2 YFSETQ. The CDR3 runs 15 residues. The V and J ends lost 0 bases and 4 bases respectively, with 11 bases between them. The CDR3 is CASSLEQYGYNEQFF. The CDR3 region has the DNA TGCGCCAGCAGCTTGGAACAGTATGGGTACAATGAGCAGTTCTTC. Full variable domain (missing parts from reference TRBV5-1 and TRBJ2-1): KAGVTQTPRYLIKTRGQQVTLSCSPISGHRSVSWYQQTPGQGLQFLFEYFSETQRNKGNFPGRFSGRQFSNSRSEMNVSTLELGDSALYLCASSLEQYGYNEQFFGPGTRLTVL.

As concerns this clonotype: A much larger clone is a single base away; this may be a read error. The chain employs TRBV2 and TRBJ2-7; D may be TRBD2 (6 bases). From germline, CDR1 is SNHLY and CDR2 FYNNEI. The CDR3 contains 14 residues. Trimming pared 6 bases from V and 2 bases from J, leaving 14 bases between. CDR3 bases: TGTGCCAGCAGAACTAGCCCGAACACCTACGAGCAGTACTTC. This translates into CASRTSPNTYEQYF.

This clonotype occurred a few times. The chain couples TRBV13 to TRBJ1-1; the D gene is possibly TRBD1 (5 bases). Trimming stripped 5 bases from V and 4 bases from J, with 14 bases between. CDR3 length: 14 residues. Germline V CDR1 and CDR2: PRHDT, FYEKMQ (reference sequence). Written as DNA, the CDR3 is TGTGCCAGCAGCCACGACGGGGACCCCACTGAAGCTTTCTTT. It yields the protein CASSHDGDPTEAFF.

This clonotype has at least ten counts. The rearrangement joins TRBV7-9 to TRBJ2-1; D is unclear. CDR1 and CDR2 from the germline V gene are SEHNR and FQNEAQ (reference sequence). The CDR3 loop spans 11 amino acids. The V end lost 5 bases, the J end lost 9 bases, and 8 bases lay between the germline ends. Here the CDR3 DNA reads TGTGCCAGCAGCACCCTGGGTGAGCAGTTCTTC. Amino acids: CASSTLGEQFF.

This clonotype came up many times. The chain recombines TRBV2 with TRBJ1-1; tentatively, D is TRBD1 (5 bases). The CDR3 is 16 residues long. Germline V gives CDR1 SNHLY, CDR2 FYNNEI. Trimming stripped 1 base from V and 5 bases from J, with 17 bases between. CDR3 nucleotides: TGTGCCAGCAGTGAAGGGGGAGGAGACGGGGGTACTGAAGCTTTCTTT. It translates to CASSEGGGDGGTEAFF.

This clonotype was counted only a few times. V and J are TRBV5-1 and TRBJ2-3, with D possibly TRBD1 on 5 matching bases. CDR3 length equals 13 residues. V shed 4 bases and J shed 5 bases, with 11 bases lying between them. In germline, CDR1 is SGHRS, CDR2 YFSETQ. The CDR3: CASSKQTVDTQYF. CDR3 nucleotide sequence: TGCGCCAGCAGCAAGCAGACAGTAGATACGCAGTATTTT.

This clonotype has a count of ten or more. The gene calls are TRBV29-1 and TRBJ2-1; D might be TRBD1 (6 bases). Germline V gene sequence: CDR1 SQVTM, CDR2 ANQGSEA. This CDR3 is built from 14 residues. V dropped 8 bases and J dropped 4 bases, with 18 bases sitting between them. The chain's CDR3 is CSIQPRTAYNEQFF. For the CDR3, the DNA is TGCAGCATACAACCTAGGACAGCTTACAATGAGCAGTTCTTC.

Note on this clonotype: Just one base apart from a much larger clone, this may be a read error. Likely a read error: the CDR3 ends without its conserved phenylalanine or tryptophan. This chain uses TRBV7-2 with TRBJ2-1; no clear D. The CDR3 loop spans 14 amino acids. Trimming shortened V by 6 bases and J by 5 bases, and 14 bases separated the two germline ends. The germline gives CDR1 SGHTA, CDR2 FQGNSA. CDR3 protein: CASSPVGPNNEQFL. As DNA, the CDR3 is TGTGCCAGCAGTCCGGTCGGACCAAACAATGAGCAGTTCCTC.

The sample holds many counts of this clonotype. V is TRBV2 and J is TRBJ2-3; TRBD2 is a possible D gene (6 bases). CDR3 size: 16 residues. Trimming cost V 6 bases and J 2 bases, with 18 bases left between them. The germline gives CDR1 SNHLY, CDR2 FYNNEI. CDR3 protein: CASSKRVADLTDTQYF. In DNA form, the CDR3 reads TGTGCCAGCAGCAAAAGGGTAGCGGACCTCACAGATACGCAGTATTTT.

In this sample, this clonotype turned up many times. The chain joins TRBV12-3 or TRBV12-4 to TRBJ2-3; 7 bases are a match to TRBD2. The V and J ends lost 7 bases and 1 base, in that order; junction bases with no gene match: 20. The length of the CDR3 is 19 residues. The CDR3 region is CASTMDMGGGSFGTDTQYF. The CDR3 DNA reads as TGTGCCAGCACTATGGACATGGGGGGAGGGTCGTTTGGCACAGATACGCAGTATTTT.

This clonotype was recorded at least ten times. J is TRBJ2-1 and V is TRBV7-3; D gene unclear. V lost 1 base and J 6 bases, leaving 10 bases between the germline ends. This CDR3 is built from 14 residues. Germline V gene sequence: CDR1 SGHTA, CDR2 FQGTGA. CDR3 nucleotides: TGTGCCAGCAGCTTAATTGAGAGAGCCAATGAGCAGTTCTTC. Protein sequence: CASSLIERANEQFF. Variable domain in full (rest from reference TRBV7-3 and TRBJ2-1): GAGVSQTPSNKVTEKGKYVELRCDPISGHTALYWYRQSLGQGPEFLIYFQGTGAADDSGLPNDRFFAVRPEGSVSTLKIQRTERGDSAVYLCASSLIERANEQFFGPGTRLTVL.

This clonotype was detected ten times or more. V gene TRBV5-6 combines with J gene TRBJ1-1, with 8 bases lining up with TRBD1. V gave up 4 bases and J gave up 5 bases; unmatched junction bases: 10. This CDR3 has 15 residues. Per germline, CDR1 SGHDT and CDR2 YYEEEE. CDR3 bases: TGTGCCAGCAGCCCGGTCAGGGGGCAGAGGACTGAAGCTTTCTTT. It encodes CASSPVRGQRTEAFF.

Only a few counts were recorded for this clonotype. The chain recombines TRBV25-1 with TRBJ1-5; 7 nucleotides line up with TRBD1. CDR3 size: 14 residues. Looked up from germline, CDR1 is MGHDK and CDR2 is SYGVNS. V gave up 3 bases and J gave up 5 bases; unmatched junction bases: 4. The CDR3 loop is CASSDRGSDQPQHF. The CDR3 region has the DNA TGTGCCAGCAGTGACAGGGGGTCTGATCAGCCCCAGCATTTT.

The chain is built from TRBV29-1 and TRBJ2-1, with D possibly matching TRBD2 (5 bases). The V gene's germline CDR1 is SQVTM and CDR2 ANQGSEA. V was clipped by 6 bases and J by 0 bases, with 15 bases between them. The CDR3 spans 15 residues. The CDR3 DNA reads TGCAGCGTACCTGAGGGCGGCCGCTCCTACAATGAGCAGTTCTTC. Translated, it gives CSVPEGGRSYNEQFF.

This chain links TRBV4-1 with TRBJ2-1; D remains ambiguous. Looked up from germline, CDR1 is MGHRA and CDR2 is YSYEKL. Trimming left V 1 base short and J 0 bases short, with 10 bases between. This CDR3 region has 16 residues. The CDR3 region has the DNA TGCGCCAGCAGCCAAGGTCGTATAAGCTCCTACAATGAGCAGTTCTTC. This codes for CASSQGRISSYNEQFF.

The gene calls are TRBV19 and TRBJ1-1; D not resolved. With 7 bases removed from V and 11 bases from J, the gap between germline ends came to 17 bases. The germline gives CDR1 LNHDA, CDR2 SQIVND (reference sequence). The CDR3 is 12 amino acids. The CDR3 spells CASINAIGEAFF. CDR3 DNA sequence: TGTGCCAGTATTAATGCCATAGGAGAGGCTTTCTTT. The complete variable domain, with remaining parts taken from reference TRBV19 and TRBJ1-1, reads DGGITQSPKYLFRKEGQNVTLSCEQNLNHDAMYWYRQDPGQGLRLIYYSQIVNDFQKGDIAEGYSVSREKKESFPLTVTSAQKNPTAFYLCASINAIGEAFFGQGTRLTVV.

This clonotype was counted only a few times. The V gene is TRBV18, the J gene TRBJ1-2, with a possible D match to TRBD1 (5 bases). Looked up from germline, CDR1 is KGHSH and CDR2 is LQKENI. The CDR3 runs 14 residues. V was pared by 1 base and J by 1 base, with 7 bases between. The CDR3 DNA is TGTGCCAGCTCACCACGGGACTTTAACTATGGCTACACCTTC. Translated: CASSPRDFNYGYTF.

This clonotype was found many times. The chain joins TRBV15 to TRBJ1-1; D possibly corresponds to TRBD1 (5 bases). V lost 3 bases and J 2 bases, leaving 7 bases between the germline ends. CDR1 is LNHNV and CDR2 is YYDKDF in the germline V gene (reference sequence). The CDR3 is made up of 13 amino acids. CDR3 region: CATSSRDNTEAFF. Written as DNA, the CDR3 is TGTGCCACCAGCAGCCGGGACAACACTGAAGCTTTCTTT.

This clonotype came up many times. The genes are TRBV6-1 and TRBJ2-5; 11 bases are a match to TRBD2. With 5 bases clipped from V and 2 bases from J, the junction kept 10 bases outside the gene matches. Germline values: CDR1 MNHNS, CDR2 SASEGT. The length of the CDR3 is 17 residues. CDR3 residues: CASSQVSGLAVQETQYF. The CDR3, as DNA: TGTGCCAGCAGTCAGGTTTCGGGACTAGCGGTTCAAGAGACCCAGTACTTC.

This clonotype was seen a few times. The chain recombines TRBV19 with TRBJ1-1, with D tentatively TRBD1 (5 bases). This CDR3 has 13 amino acids. V was cut by 3 bases and J by 5 bases, with 10 bases left in between. In germline, CDR1 is LNHDA, CDR2 SQIVND (reference sequence). The CDR3 loop is CASSMGEWTEAFF. CDR3 bases: TGTGCCAGTAGTATGGGGGAATGGACTGAAGCTTTCTTT.

This chain connects TRBV6-2 or TRBV6-3 to TRBJ1-5, with TRBD1 matching 7 bases. Germline lookup yields CDR1 MNHEY and CDR2 SVGEGT. CDR3 length equals 14 residues. After removal of 4 bases from V and 6 bases from J, the junction contained 6 bases not matched to a gene. Here the CDR3 DNA reads TGTGCCAGCAGTTCGGGGACAGTGGGTCAGCCCCAGCATTTT. This codes for CASSSGTVGQPQHF.

In regard to this clonotype: With a much larger clone just one base away, this may be a read error. V is TRBV3-1 and J is TRBJ2-1; 9 bases fit TRBD2. V was clipped by 4 bases and J by 3 bases; unmatched bases: 7. Germline V gene lookup returns CDR1 LGHDT and CDR2 YNNKEL (reference sequence). The CDR3 is 16 amino acids. In DNA form, the CDR3 reads TGTGCCAGCAGCCGAGATCTAGCGGGATTCTACAATGAGCAGTTCTTC. It specifies CASSRDLAGFYNEQFF.

In this sample, this clonotype turned up a few times. This chain joins TRBV12-3 or TRBV12-4 and TRBJ2-7; D unclear. Trimming left V 3 bases short and J 1 base short, with 10 bases between. The CDR3 contains 14 residues. CDR3 protein: CASSFEGRSYEQYF. CDR3 bases: TGTGCCAGCAGTTTTGAAGGCCGATCCTACGAGCAGTACTTC.

This clonotype was found many times. The V call is TRBV30, the J call TRBJ2-2; TRBD1 aligns across 8 bases. CDR1 is GTSNPN, CDR2 SVGIG, per germline (reference sequence). This CDR3 contains 16 residues. The trim removed 1 base at V and 3 bases at J, leaving 7 bases unmatched. The CDR3 DNA reads TGTGCCTGGAGTGACCCGGGACAGGAATACACCGGGGAGCTGTTTTTT. Residues: CAWSDPGQEYTGELFF.

This clonotype was seen ten or more times. V gene TRBV6-1 combines with J gene TRBJ2-1, with a weak D call TRBD1 (5 bases). The length of the CDR3 is 15 residues. Trimming removed 6 bases at V and 6 bases at J, with 18 bases between. Germline V CDR1 and CDR2: MNHNS, SASEGT. This CDR3 is CASSKARTGSNEQFF. For the CDR3, the DNA is TGTGCCAGCAGCAAAGCCCGTACAGGCAGCAATGAGCAGTTCTTC.